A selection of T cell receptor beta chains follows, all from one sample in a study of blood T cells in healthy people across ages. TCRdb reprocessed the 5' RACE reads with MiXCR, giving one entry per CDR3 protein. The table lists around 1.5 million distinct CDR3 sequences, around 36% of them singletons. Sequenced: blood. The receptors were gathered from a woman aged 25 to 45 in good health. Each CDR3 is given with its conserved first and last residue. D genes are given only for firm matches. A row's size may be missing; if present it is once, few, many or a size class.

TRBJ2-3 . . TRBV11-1 TGTGCCAGCAGCTTAACAGCCGAGGGGCCAGATACGCAGTATTTT CASSLTAEGPDTQYF
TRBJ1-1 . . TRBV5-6 TGTGCCAGCAGTCGGGGGGAGGGCACTGAAGCTTTCTTT CASSRGEGTEAFF
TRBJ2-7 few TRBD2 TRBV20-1 TGCAGTGCTAGAGATGGGGAGGGAGGTTACTACGAGCAGTACTTC CSARDGEGGYYEQYF
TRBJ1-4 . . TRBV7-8 TGTGCCAGCAGCCGAGACAGGCCGCCGCAGGAGGAAAAACTGTTTTTT CASSRDRPPQEEKLFF
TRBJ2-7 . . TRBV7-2 TGTGCCAGCAGCCTCCGGGACTGGAGCCCCTACGAGCAGTACTTC CASSLRDWSPYEQYF
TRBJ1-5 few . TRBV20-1 TGCAGTGCGTCCTCGCGCCCGGCAGGGTCCCTTAATCAGCCCCAGCATTTT CSASSRPAGSLNQPQHF
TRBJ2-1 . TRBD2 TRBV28 TGTGCCAGCAGTCGGACTAGCGGGATGAGGAATAAGCAGTTCTTC CASSRTSGMRNKQFF
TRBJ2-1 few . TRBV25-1 TGTGCCAGCAGTGGTTACTACACCAATGAGCAGTTCTTC CASSGYYTNEQFF
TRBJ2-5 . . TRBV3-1 TGTGCCAGCAGCGCCAGGGCGTTAGAGACCCAGTACTTC CASSARALETQYF
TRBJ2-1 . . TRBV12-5 TGTGCTAGTGGTTTGGTTCGGGGTGAGCGGTTCTTC CASGLVRGERFF
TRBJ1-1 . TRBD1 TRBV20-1 TGCAGTGCTAGAGACGGGGGCAGGGGGATCACTGAAGCTTTCTTT CSARDGGRGITEAFF
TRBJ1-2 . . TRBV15 TGTGCCACCAGCAGAGATCGCCAGGGAGGCAATGGCTACACCTTC CATSRDRQGGNGYTF
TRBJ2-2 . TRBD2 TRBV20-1 TGCAGTGCTATCCGGGAGGGCCTCGGGGAGCTGTTTTTT CSAIREGLGELFF
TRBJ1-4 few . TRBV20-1 TGCAGTGCTAGTTTCCCCGCAACTAATGAAAAACTGTTTTTT CSASFPATNEKLFF
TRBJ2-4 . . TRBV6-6 TGTGCCAGCAGGGGGGAGAAAGCCAAAAACATTCAGTACTTC CASRGEKAKNIQYF
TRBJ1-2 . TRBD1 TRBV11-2 TGTGCCAGCAGCTTAAGGACAGGGCTGGGTGGCTACACCTTC CASSLRTGLGGYTF
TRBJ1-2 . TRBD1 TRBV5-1 TGCGCCAGCAGCTACGGACAGGGGTTTGGCTACACCTTC CASSYGQGFGYTF
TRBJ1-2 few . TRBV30 TGTGCCTGGAGTGTACTTCGGATTCCTAACTATGGCTACACCTTC CAWSVLRIPNYGYTF
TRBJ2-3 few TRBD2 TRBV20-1 TGCAGTGGCCGGGGGGGGGCAGATACGCAGTATTTT CSGRGGADTQYF
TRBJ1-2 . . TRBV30 TGTGCCTCGCAAACATATGGCTACACCTTC CASQTYGYTF
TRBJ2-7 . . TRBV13 TGTGCCAGCAGCAAAGAAGGTGCCTACGAGCAGTACTTC CASSKEGAYEQYF
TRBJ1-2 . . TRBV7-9 TGTGCCAGCAGCACGGCGGAGAAACACTATGGCTACACCTTC CASSTAEKHYGYTF
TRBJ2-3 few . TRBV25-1 TGTGCCAGCAGTGTCCCCTCCCGTCCAGATACGCAGTATTTT CASSVPSRPDTQYF
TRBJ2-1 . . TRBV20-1 TGCAGTGCTAGAGGTCGGGCGAGAAGTATGGGTGAGCAGTTCTTC CSARGRARSMGEQFF
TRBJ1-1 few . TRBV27 TGTGCCAGCAGTCCTTGGTCAGGGACTGAAGCTTTCTTT CASSPWSGTEAFF